This T cell receptor beta chain appears in the sequencing data of a study of early T cells in non-severe SARS-CoV-2 infection. The V end was cut by 0 bases, the J end by 2 bases, with 11 bases between. Germline V gene sequence: CDR1 MGHRA, CDR2 YSYEKL. This CDR3 spans 16 amino acids. This clonotype was found many times. Antigen unknown. In the library, individual cDNA molecules carried attached unique molecular identifiers. TCRdb fed the 5' RACE reads into MiXCR, producing one record per CDR3 protein. The sample records roughly 100,000 distinct CDR3 sequences, roughly 13% being singletons. Regarding the study as a whole: Anti-spike CD8 responses were favored by VDJdb matching, which missed private and CD4 specificities.

The sample consisted of whole blood. The V and J genes are TRBV4-1 and TRBJ2-1, with D perhaps assigned TRBD1 or TRBD2 (5 bases each). The TCR originated in an adult who was a healthcare worker with PCR-confirmed SARS-CoV-2 infection or an uninfected control (not recorded which). The DNA for the CDR3 is TGCGCCAGCAGCCAAGACGAGGGGATCCCCTACAATGAGCAGTTCTTC. Its protein product is CASSQDEGIPYNEQFF.